Below are 10 T cell receptor beta chains sequenced from a single sample in a study of blood T cell repertoires in COVID-19. Assay used: immunoSEQ multiplex PCR; TCRdb lists only in-frame clones, some missing. Of approximately 270,000 clones listed, more than 80% are singletons. What was sequenced was PBMCs or T cells enriched from blood (not recorded which). The receptors were sampled from a woman aged 25 to 39 with acute COVID-19.

The chain joins TRBV2 to TRBJ1-1; D call uncertain. Germline V gene lookup returns CDR1 SNHLY and CDR2 FYNNEI. The V end was cut by 6 bases, the J end by 1 base, with 18 bases between. This CDR3 has 16 amino acids. The CDR3 reads CASSERLRSGNTEAFF. The CDR3 DNA follows: TGTGCCAGCAGCGAAAGATTGAGATCGGGGAACACTGAAGCTTTCTTT.

A word on this clone: Other DNA variants within this sample encode the same CDR3. This chain links TRBV9 with TRBJ2-1, with D possibly matching TRBD2 (5 bases). Between the trimmed V and J ends, which lost 0 bases and 0 bases, there was a span of 10 bases. Germline V lookup: CDR1 SGDLS, CDR2 YYNGEE. The CDR3 consists of 16 residues. The CDR3 nucleotides are TGTGCCAGCAGCGTAGGACCCGCGGGCTCCTACAATGAGCAGTTCTTC. Protein product: CASSVGPAGSYNEQFF. The full variable domain, its missing parts supplied by reference TRBV9 and TRBJ2-1, is DSGVTQTPKHLITATGQRVTLRCSPRSGDLSVYWYQQSLDQGLQFLIQYYNGEERAKGNILERFSAQQFPDLHSELNLSSLELGDSALYFCASSVGPAGSYNEQFFGPGTRLTVL.

This clone occurred once. This chain joins TRBV9 and TRBJ2-2, with TRBD1 matching 7 bases. This CDR3 spans 15 amino acids. Germline loops: CDR1 SGDLS, CDR2 YYNGEE. V gave up 5 bases and J gave up 2 bases; unmatched junction bases: 6. CDR3 nucleotides: TGTGCCAGCAGAAAGACAGGGATAAACACCGGGGAGCTGTTTTTT. Protein: CASRKTGINTGELFF.

CDR3 nucleotides: TGTGCCAGCAGCAACCTGCGGGCTATGAGCACAGATACGCAGTATTTT. Its translation: CASSNLRAMSTDTQYF. The chain is built from TRBV7-2 and TRBJ2-3; tentatively, D is TRBD2 (5 bases). V dropped 5 bases and J dropped 0 bases, with 15 bases sitting between them. Germline CDR1 reads SGHTA; CDR2 reads FQGNSA. CDR3 length equals 16 residues.

The chain carries TRBV2 and TRBJ1-1; 7 bases line up with TRBD1. There are 15 residues in the CDR3. CDR1 and CDR2 (germline): SNHLY, FYNNEI. V was clipped by 10 bases and J by 1 base; unmatched bases: 12. The DNA for the CDR3 is TGTGCCACAACGCGGAGGGGGCCGGGGAACACTGAAGCTTTCTTT. Amino acids: CATTRRGPGNTEAFF. The full variable domain, completed using reference TRBV2 and TRBJ1-1, is EPEVTQTPSHQVTQMGQEVILRCVPISNHLYFYWYRQILGQKVEFLVSFYNNEISEKSEIFDDQFSVERPDGSNFTLKIRSTKLEDSAMYFCATTRRGPGNTEAFFGQGTRLTVV.

The chain couples TRBV3-1 (or the pseudogene TRBV3-2) to TRBJ2-7; the match to TRBD1 covers 10 bases. The CDR3 spans 14 residues. Trimming at V came to 7 bases and at J to 2 bases, leaving 5 bases not matched to a gene. In germline, CDR1 is LGHDT, CDR2 YNNKEL (reference sequence). The DNA of the CDR3 is TGTGCCAGCAATGGTGGGACAGGGGCCTACGAGCAGTACTTC. The encoded protein is CASNGGTGAYEQYF.

This clone was seen only once. The same CDR3 can be traced to other DNA sequences in this sample. V is TRBV12-3 or TRBV12-4 and J is TRBJ1-1; D remains ambiguous. The CDR3 is made up of 13 amino acids. V was shortened by 6 bases and J by 1 base, with 9 bases between the two germline ends. The CDR3 sequence: CASSLRENTEAFF. CDR3 sequence (DNA): TGTGCCAGCAGCCTCCGAGAGAACACTGAAGCTTTCTTT.

The chain combines TRBV15 with TRBJ2-1; perhaps TRBD1 as D (6 bases). Per germline, CDR1 LNHNV and CDR2 YYDKDF (reference sequence). The CDR3 runs to 13 residues. V lost 5 bases and J lost 10, with 15 bases in between. In DNA form, the CDR3 reads TGTGCCACCAGCGGGACACCCTTTTGGGAGCAGTTCTTC. It encodes CATSGTPFWEQFF.

The V gene is TRBV27, the J gene TRBJ2-1, with 10 bases matching TRBD2. Per germline, CDR1 MNHEY and CDR2 SMNVEV (reference sequence). After removal of 5 bases from V and 7 bases from J, the junction contained 5 bases not matched to a gene. The CDR3 is 14 residues long. The CDR3, as DNA: TGTGCCAGCAGTCGCTCGACTAGCGGGAATGAGCAGTTCTTC. Amino acids: CASSRSTSGNEQFF.

V and J are TRBV7-8 and TRBJ2-1; D uncertain. The germline V gene has CDR1 SGHVS and CDR2 FQNEAQ. V lost 3 bases and J 0 bases, leaving 9 bases between the germline ends. This CDR3 comprises 15 residues. DNA for the CDR3: TGTGCCAGCAGCTTCCTCACCAGCTCCTACAATGAGCAGTTCTTC. As protein: CASSFLTSSYNEQFF.